The 5 T cell receptor beta chains in this list originate from one sample, sequenced in a study of control samples from healthy donors and cancer patients. Profiling relied on immunoSEQ multiplex PCR, and the TCRdb table lists in-frame clones only, not all of them. The table lists fewer than 90,000 clones, around 82% of them singletons. The sequenced material came from blood. These receptors were obtained from a man aged 50 to 59 in good health.

This clone was observed a handful of times. The V and J genes are TRBV11-2 and TRBJ1-4, with D possibly matching TRBD1 (5 bases). The germline gives CDR1 SGHAT, CDR2 FQNNGV. Deletions cut 5 bases from V and 6 bases from J, with 13 bases between. The CDR3 extends over 14 amino acids. CDR3 bases: TGTGCCAGCAGCCCCAGGGACGCCTATGAAAAACTGTTTTTT. This codes for CASSPRDAYEKLFF.

This clone was counted once. V gene TRBV29-1 combines with J gene TRBJ1-1; D gene ambiguous. Germline CDR1 SQVTM, CDR2 ANQGSEA. Trimming took 4 bases from V and 1 from J, leaving 7 bases between them. The CDR3 has 12 amino acids. The CDR3 region is CSVGVTNTEAFF. As DNA, the CDR3 is TGCAGCGTTGGGGTCACGAACACTGAAGCTTTCTTT.

V and J are TRBV6-2 or TRBV6-3 and TRBJ2-2, with 14 bases identical to TRBD2. This CDR3 is 18 amino acids long. Germline trimming cut 2 bases from V and 0 bases from J; bases unmatched to any gene: 2. CDR1 MNHEY and CDR2 SVGEGT come from the germline V gene. This CDR3 reads CASSYLGLAGANTGELFF. The CDR3 DNA follows: TGTGCCAGCAGTTACCTGGGACTAGCGGGGGCGAACACCGGGGAGCTGTTTTTT.

This chain joins TRBV14 and TRBJ1-1; 8 bases match TRBD1. Trimming cost V 4 bases and J 4 bases; bases outside gene matches: 8. CDR1 is SGHDN, CDR2 FVKESK, per germline. The CDR3 extends over 15 amino acids. The CDR3 coding sequence is TGTGCCAGCAGCCGGGCTACAGGGGGGAGCACTGAAGCTTTCTTT. It yields the protein CASSRATGGSTEAFF. The complete variable domain, with remaining parts taken from reference TRBV14 and TRBJ1-1, reads EAGVTQFPSHSVIEKGQTVTLRCDPISGHDNLYWYRRVMGKEIKFLLHFVKESKQDESGMPNNRFLAERTGGTYSTLKVQPAELEDSGVYFCASSRATGGSTEAFFGQGTRLTVV.

The rearrangement links TRBV21-1 to TRBJ1-4; TRBD1, the table's D call, was not compared with the DNA. TRBV21-1 is a pseudogene locus. The CDR3 is made up of 16 amino acids. The CDR3 nucleotides are TGTGCCAGCAGCAAAGAGGGACAGTGGGGGGATGAAAAACTGTTTTTT. This codes for CASSKEGQWGDEKLFF.